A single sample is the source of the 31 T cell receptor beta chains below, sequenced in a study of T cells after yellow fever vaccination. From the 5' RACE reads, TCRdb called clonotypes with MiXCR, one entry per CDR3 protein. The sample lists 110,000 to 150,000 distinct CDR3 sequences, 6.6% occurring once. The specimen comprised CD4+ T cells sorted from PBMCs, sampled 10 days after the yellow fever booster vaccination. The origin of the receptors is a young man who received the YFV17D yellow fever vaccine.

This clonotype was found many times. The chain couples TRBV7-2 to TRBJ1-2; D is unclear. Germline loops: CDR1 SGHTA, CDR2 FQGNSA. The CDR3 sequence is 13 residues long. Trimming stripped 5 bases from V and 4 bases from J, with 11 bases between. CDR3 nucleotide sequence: TGTGCCAGCAGCCCTTCGCGGACCTATGGCTACACCTTC. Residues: CASSPSRTYGYTF.

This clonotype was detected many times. CDR3 in amino acids: CSVETRTSGRVADTQYF. For the CDR3, the DNA is TGCAGCGTTGAAACCCGGACTAGCGGGAGGGTGGCAGATACGCAGTATTTT. The gene calls are TRBV29-1 and TRBJ2-3, with 15 nucleotides matching TRBD2. The CDR3 spans 17 residues. Germline loops: CDR1 SQVTM, CDR2 ANQGSEA. V was clipped by 2 bases and J by 4 bases; unmatched bases: 7.

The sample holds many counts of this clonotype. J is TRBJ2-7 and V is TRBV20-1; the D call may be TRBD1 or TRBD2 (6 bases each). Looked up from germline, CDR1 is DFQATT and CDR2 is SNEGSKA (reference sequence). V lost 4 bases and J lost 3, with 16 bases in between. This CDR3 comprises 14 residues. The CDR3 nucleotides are TGCAGTGCTAAGGGGGGCAGGGAAAACTACGAGCAGTACTTC. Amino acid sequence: CSAKGGRENYEQYF.

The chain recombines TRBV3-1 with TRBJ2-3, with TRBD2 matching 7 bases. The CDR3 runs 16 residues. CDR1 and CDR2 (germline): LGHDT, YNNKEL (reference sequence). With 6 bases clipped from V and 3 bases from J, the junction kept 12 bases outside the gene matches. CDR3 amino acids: CASRPSLAEGTDTQYF. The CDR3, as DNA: TGTGCCAGCAGACCCTCCCTAGCGGAGGGGACAGATACGCAGTATTTT.

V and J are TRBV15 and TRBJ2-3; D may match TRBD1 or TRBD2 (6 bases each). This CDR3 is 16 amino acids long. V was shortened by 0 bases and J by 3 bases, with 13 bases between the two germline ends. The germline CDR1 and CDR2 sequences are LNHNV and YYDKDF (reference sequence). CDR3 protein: CATSRDVGGYTDTQYF. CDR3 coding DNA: TGTGCCACCAGCAGAGATGTGGGGGGCTATACAGATACGCAGTATTTT.

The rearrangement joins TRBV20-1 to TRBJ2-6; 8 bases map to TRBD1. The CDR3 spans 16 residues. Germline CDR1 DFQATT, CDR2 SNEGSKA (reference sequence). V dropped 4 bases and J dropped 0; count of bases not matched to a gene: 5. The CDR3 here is CSATRDRSSGANVLTF. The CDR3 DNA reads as TGCAGTGCTACCAGGGACAGGAGCTCTGGGGCCAACGTCCTGACTTTC.

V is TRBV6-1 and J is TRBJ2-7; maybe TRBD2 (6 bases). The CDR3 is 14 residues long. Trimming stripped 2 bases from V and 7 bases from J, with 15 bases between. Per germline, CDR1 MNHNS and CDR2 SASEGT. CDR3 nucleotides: TGTGCCAGCAGTGAAACAGGTGGCCGGGGGGAGCAGTACTTC. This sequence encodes CASSETGGRGEQYF.

The CDR3 DNA reads TGTGCCAGCAGTTCGCGCGCGGGACTAGCGGGAGGGAACACCGGGGAGCTGTTTTTT. Translation: CASSSRAGLAGGNTGELFF. The genes are TRBV27 and TRBJ2-2; 15 positions agree with TRBD2. Germline values: CDR1 MNHEY, CDR2 SMNVEV (reference sequence). V shed 4 bases and J 1 base; nucleotides not matched to a gene: 7. The CDR3 loop spans 19 amino acids.

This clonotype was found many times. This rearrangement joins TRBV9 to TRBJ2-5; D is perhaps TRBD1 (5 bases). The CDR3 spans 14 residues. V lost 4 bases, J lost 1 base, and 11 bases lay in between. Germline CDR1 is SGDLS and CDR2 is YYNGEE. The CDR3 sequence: CASSPRGSQETQYF. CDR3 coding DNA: TGTGCCAGCAGCCCAAGGGGTAGCCAAGAGACCCAGTACTTC.

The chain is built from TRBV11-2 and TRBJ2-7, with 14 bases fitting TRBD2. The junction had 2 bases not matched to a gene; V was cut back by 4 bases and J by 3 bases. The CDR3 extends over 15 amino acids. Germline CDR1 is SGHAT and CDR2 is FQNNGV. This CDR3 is CASSSGLAGVYEQYF. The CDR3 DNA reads TGTGCCAGCAGCTCGGGACTAGCGGGAGTCTACGAGCAGTACTTC.

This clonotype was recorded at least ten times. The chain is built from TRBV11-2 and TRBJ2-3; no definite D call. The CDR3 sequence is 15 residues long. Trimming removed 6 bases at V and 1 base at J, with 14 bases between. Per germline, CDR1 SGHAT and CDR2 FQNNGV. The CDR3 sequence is CASRYSSGRTDTQYF. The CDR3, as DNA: TGTGCCAGCAGATATTCTAGTGGCCGCACAGATACGCAGTATTTT.

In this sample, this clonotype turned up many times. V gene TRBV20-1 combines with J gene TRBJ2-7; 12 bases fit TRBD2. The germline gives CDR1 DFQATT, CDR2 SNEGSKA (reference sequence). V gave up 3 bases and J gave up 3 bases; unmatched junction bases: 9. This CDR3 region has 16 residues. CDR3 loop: CSASASGRAVFYEQYF. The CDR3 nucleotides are TGCAGTGCTAGTGCTAGCGGGAGGGCCGTGTTCTACGAGCAGTACTTC.

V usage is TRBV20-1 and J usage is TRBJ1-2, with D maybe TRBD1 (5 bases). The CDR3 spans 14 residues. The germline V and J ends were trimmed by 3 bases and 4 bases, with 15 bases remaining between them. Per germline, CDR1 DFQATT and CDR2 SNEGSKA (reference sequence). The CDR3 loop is CSARVSRGTYGYTF. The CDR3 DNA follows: TGCAGTGCTAGGGTGTCCCGCGGGACCTATGGCTACACCTTC.

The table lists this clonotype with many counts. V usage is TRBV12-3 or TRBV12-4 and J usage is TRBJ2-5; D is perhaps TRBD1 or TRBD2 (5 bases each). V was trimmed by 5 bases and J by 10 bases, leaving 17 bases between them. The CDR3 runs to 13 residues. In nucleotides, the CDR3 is TGTGCCAGCAGTCCAGACATCGGGGACGGCCAGTACTTC. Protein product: CASSPDIGDGQYF.

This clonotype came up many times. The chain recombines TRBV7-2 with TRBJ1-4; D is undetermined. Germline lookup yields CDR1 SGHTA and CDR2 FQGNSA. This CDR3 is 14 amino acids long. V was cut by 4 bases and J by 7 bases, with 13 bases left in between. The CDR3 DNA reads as TGTGCCAGCAGCTACGCGGCGGGAATTGAAAAACTGTTTTTT. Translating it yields CASSYAAGIEKLFF.

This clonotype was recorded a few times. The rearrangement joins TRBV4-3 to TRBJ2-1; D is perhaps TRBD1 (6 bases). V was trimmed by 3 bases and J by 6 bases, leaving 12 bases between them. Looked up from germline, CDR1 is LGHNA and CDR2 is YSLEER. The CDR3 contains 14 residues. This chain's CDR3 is CASSQGAGSNEQFF. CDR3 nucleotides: TGCGCCAGCAGCCAGGGGGCGGGTTCCAATGAGCAGTTCTTC.

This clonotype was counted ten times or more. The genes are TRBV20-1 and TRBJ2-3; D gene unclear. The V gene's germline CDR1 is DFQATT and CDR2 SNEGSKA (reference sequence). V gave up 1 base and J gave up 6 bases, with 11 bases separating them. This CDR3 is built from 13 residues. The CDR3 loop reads CSARASVSDTQYF. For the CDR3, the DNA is TGCAGTGCTAGAGCCTCCGTCTCTGATACGCAGTATTTT.

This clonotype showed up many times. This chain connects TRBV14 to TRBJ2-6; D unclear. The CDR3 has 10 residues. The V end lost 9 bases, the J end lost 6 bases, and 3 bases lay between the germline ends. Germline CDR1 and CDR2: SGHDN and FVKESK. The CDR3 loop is CARAANVLTF. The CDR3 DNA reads TGTGCCAGGGCGGCCAACGTCCTGACTTTC.

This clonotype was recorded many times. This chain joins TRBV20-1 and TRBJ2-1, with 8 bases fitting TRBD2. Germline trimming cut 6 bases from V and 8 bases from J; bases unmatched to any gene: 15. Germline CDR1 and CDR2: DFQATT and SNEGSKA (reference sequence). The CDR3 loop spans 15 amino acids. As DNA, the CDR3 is TGCAGTGCCCCGGCGGAAAGCGGGAGCACCCATGAGCAGTTCTTC. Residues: CSAPAESGSTHEQFF.

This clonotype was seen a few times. For the CDR3, the DNA is TGCAGCGTTGTCCCCCTGAATGGCAGGGGCTCCCGAAATCAGCCCCAGCATTTT. Translated, it gives CSVVPLNGRGSRNQPQHF. The chain is built from TRBV29-1 and TRBJ1-5; possible D gene TRBD1, 6 bases. V gave up 4 bases and J gave up 4 bases, with 26 bases separating them. The CDR3 has 18 amino acids. From germline, CDR1 is SQVTM and CDR2 ANQGSEA.

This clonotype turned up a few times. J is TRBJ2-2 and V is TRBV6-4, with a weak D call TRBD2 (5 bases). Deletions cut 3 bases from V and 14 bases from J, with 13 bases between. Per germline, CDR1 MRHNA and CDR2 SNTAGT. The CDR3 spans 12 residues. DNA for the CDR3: TGTGCCAGCAGTGATTCAGGACTCCCCCTGTTTTTT. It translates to CASSDSGLPLFF.

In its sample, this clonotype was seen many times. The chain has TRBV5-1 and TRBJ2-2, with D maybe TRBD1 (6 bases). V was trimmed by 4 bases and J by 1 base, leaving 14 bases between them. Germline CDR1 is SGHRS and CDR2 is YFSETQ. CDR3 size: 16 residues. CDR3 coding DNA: TGCGCCAGCAGCCTTACAGGGTTGGGGAACACCGGGGAGCTGTTTTTT. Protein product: CASSLTGLGNTGELFF.

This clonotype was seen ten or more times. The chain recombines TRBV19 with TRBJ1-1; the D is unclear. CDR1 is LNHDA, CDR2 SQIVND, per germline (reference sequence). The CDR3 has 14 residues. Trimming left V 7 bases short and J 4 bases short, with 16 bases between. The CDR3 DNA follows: TGTGCCAGTATCACAAACTGGGGTTCCACTGAAGCTTTCTTT. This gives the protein CASITNWGSTEAFF.

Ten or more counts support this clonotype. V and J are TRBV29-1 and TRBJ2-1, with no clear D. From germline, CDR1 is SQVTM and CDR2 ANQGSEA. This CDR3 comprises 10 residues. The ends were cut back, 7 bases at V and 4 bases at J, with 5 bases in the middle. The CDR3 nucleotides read TGCAGCGCCGGTTACAATGAGCAGTTCTTC. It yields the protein CSAGYNEQFF.

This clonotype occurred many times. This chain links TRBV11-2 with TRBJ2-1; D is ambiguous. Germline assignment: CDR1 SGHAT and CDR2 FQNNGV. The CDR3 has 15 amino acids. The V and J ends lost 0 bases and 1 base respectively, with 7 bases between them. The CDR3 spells CASSLEVRSYNEQFF. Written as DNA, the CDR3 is TGTGCCAGCAGCTTAGAGGTGCGGTCCTACAATGAGCAGTTCTTC.

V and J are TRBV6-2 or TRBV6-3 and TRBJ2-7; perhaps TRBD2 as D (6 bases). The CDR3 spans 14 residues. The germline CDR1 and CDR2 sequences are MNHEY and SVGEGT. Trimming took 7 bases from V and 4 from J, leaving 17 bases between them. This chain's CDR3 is CASTRAGLLYEQYF. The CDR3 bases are TGTGCCAGCACCCGGGCGGGGCTTTTATACGAGCAGTACTTC.

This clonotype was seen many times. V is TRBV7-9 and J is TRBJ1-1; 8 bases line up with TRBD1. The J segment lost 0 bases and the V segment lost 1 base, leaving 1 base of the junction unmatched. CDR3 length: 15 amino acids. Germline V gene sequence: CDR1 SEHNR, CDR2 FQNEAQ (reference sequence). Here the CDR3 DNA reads TGTGCCAGCAGCTTAGGGGACAGGTTGAACACTGAAGCTTTCTTT. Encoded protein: CASSLGDRLNTEAFF.

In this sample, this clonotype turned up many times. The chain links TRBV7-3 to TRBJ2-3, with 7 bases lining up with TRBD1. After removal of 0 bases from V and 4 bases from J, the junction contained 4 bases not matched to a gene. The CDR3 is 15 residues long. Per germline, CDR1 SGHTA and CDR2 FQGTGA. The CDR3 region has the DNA TGTGCCAGCAGCTTAACGAGGGACAGCCCAGATACGCAGTATTTT. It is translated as CASSLTRDSPDTQYF.

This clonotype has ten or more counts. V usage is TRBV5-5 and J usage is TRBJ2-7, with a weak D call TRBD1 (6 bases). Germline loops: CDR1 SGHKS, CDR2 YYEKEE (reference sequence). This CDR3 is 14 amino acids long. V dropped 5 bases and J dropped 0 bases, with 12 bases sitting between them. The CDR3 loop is CASRSGTSSYEQYF. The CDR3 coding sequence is TGTGCCAGCAGATCCGGGACAAGCTCCTACGAGCAGTACTTC. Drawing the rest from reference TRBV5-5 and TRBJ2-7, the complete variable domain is DAGVTQSPTHLIKTRGQQVTLRCSPISGHKSVSWYQQVLGQGPQFIFQYYEKEERGRGNFPDRFSARQFPNYSSELNVNALLLGDSALYLCASRSGTSSYEQYFGPGTRLTVT.

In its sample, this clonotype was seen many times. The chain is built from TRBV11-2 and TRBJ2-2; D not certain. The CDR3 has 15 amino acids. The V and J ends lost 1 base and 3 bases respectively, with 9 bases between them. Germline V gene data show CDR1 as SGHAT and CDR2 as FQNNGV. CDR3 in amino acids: CASSLVAGYTGELFF. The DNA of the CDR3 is TGTGCCAGCAGCTTAGTGGCCGGCTACACCGGGGAGCTGTTTTTT.

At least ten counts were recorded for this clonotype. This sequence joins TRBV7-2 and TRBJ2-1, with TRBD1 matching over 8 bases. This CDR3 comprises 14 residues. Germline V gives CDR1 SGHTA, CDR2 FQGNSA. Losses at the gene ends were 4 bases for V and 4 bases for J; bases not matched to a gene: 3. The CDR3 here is CASSSRQGYNEQFF. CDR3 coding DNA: TGTGCCAGCAGCTCGCGACAGGGGTACAATGAGCAGTTCTTC.